These 28 T cell receptor beta chains were all obtained from the same sample, sequenced in a study of T-cell reconstitution after alpha-beta-depleted transplantation in children. A TCRbeta library incorporating unique molecular identifiers was prepared. TCRdb called the PCR reads again in MiXCR, with one record for every CDR3 protein. The data contain 200,000 to 300,000 distinct CDR3 sequences, more than 20% of them singletons. The material was PBMCs, mostly from graft donor cells, obtained 360 days after TCRalphabeta/CD19-depleted stem cell transplant. Receptors were obtained from a female patient aged 2-10 years who had a stem cell transplant for congenital amegakaryocytic thrombocytopenia, so the T cells may come from the graft donor.

This clonotype was detected a few times. J is TRBJ2-2 and V is TRBV6-5; D is ambiguous. The CDR3 spans 11 residues. The germline gives CDR1 MNHEY, CDR2 SVGAGI. V was shortened by 6 bases and J by 8 bases, with 7 bases between the two germline ends. The CDR3 bases are TGTGCCAGCAGGTTATCGGGGGAGCTGTTTTTT. Its translation is CASRLSGELFF.

Only a few counts were recorded for this clonotype. The rearrangement uses TRBV4-2 and TRBJ2-3, with 12 bases matching TRBD2. This CDR3 contains 15 residues. Germline V lookup: CDR1 LGHNA, CDR2 YNFKEQ. V lost 5 bases and J lost 8; bases outside the gene matches: 8. CDR3 residues: CASSYGTSGPPTQYF. CDR3 nucleotides: TGTGCCAGCAGCTATGGGACTAGCGGGCCCCCTACGCAGTATTTT.

CDR3 nucleotide sequence: TGTGCCAGCATCCCCCTGGCAGGGAGCTACGAGCAGTACTTC. Translation gives CASIPLAGSYEQYF. The V call is TRBV28, the J call TRBJ2-7; D tentatively reads TRBD1 or TRBD2 (5 bases each). The CDR3 contains 14 residues. V lost 7 bases and J 3 bases, leaving 16 bases between the germline ends. Germline V gene lookup returns CDR1 MDHEN and CDR2 SYDVKM. Full variable domain (rest looked up from reference TRBV28 and TRBJ2-7): DVKVTQSSRYLVKRTGEKVFLECVQDMDHENMFWYRQDPGLGLRLIYFSYDVKMKEKGDIPEGYSVSREKKERFSLILESASTNQTSMYLCASIPLAGSYEQYFGPGTRLTVT.

This clonotype was seen a handful of times. This rearrangement joins TRBV29-1 to TRBJ2-5; 8 bases line up with TRBD2. Germline V gene lookup returns CDR1 SQVTM and CDR2 ANQGSEA. The CDR3 sequence is 13 residues long. The trim removed 3 bases at V and 5 bases at J, leaving 5 bases unmatched. The chain's CDR3 is CSVDPRGGETQYF. The CDR3 DNA reads as TGCAGCGTTGATCCGCGCGGGGGGGAGACCCAGTACTTC. Based on the CDR3 plus reference TRBV29-1 and TRBJ2-5, the full variable domain is SAVISQKPSRDICQRGTSLTIQCQVDSQVTMMFWYRQQPGQSLTLIATANQGSEATYESGFVIDKFPISRPNLTFSTLTVSNMSPEDSSIYLCSVDPRGGETQYFGPGTRLLVL.

This chain joins TRBV20-1 and TRBJ2-5; TRBD2 matches 9 bases. Germline V gene data show CDR1 as DFQATT and CDR2 as SNEGSKA (reference sequence). CDR3 size: 16 residues. Trimming cost V 0 bases and J 1 base; bases outside gene matches: 6. The CDR3 DNA sequence: TGCAGTGCTAGAGATAATGCGGGAGGGCTCCAAGAGACCCAGTACTTC. Protein: CSARDNAGGLQETQYF.

This clonotype showed up just a few times. This chain uses TRBV7-9 with TRBJ2-2; a possible D gene is TRBD2 (6 bases). Germline CDR1 and CDR2: SEHNR and FQNEAQ (reference sequence). V lost 2 bases and J lost 6, with 10 bases in between. The CDR3 covers 14 residues. DNA of the CDR3: TGTGCCAGCAGCTTACTAGCGATGGCCGGGGAGCTGTTTTTT. Its translation: CASSLLAMAGELFF.

The V gene is TRBV20-1, the J gene TRBJ2-3, with no clear D. Germline V gene sequence: CDR1 DFQATT, CDR2 SNEGSKA (reference sequence). Between the trimmed V and J ends, which lost 6 bases and 2 bases, there was a span of 9 bases. This CDR3 spans 12 amino acids. The CDR3 sequence: CSATPYTDTQYF. The CDR3 DNA follows: TGCAGTGCGACGCCCTACACAGATACGCAGTATTTT.

This clonotype was seen only a few times. V is TRBV29-1 and J is TRBJ2-3, with no clear D. The CDR3 covers 15 residues. Trimming left V 8 bases short and J 5 bases short, with 23 bases between. CDR1 is SQVTM, CDR2 ANQGSEA, per germline. Here the CDR3 reads CSTTNQETQIDTQYF. The CDR3 bases are TGCAGCACCACCAATCAAGAGACACAGATAGATACGCAGTATTTT.

J is TRBJ2-1 and V is TRBV4-3; D is undetermined. Trimming shortened V by 2 bases and J by 4 bases, and 6 bases separated the two germline ends. Germline lookup yields CDR1 LGHNA and CDR2 YSLEER. The CDR3 sequence is 13 residues long. The CDR3 DNA sequence: TGCGCCAGCAGCCAACTGATATACAATGAGCAGTTCTTC. Translation: CASSQLIYNEQFF.

The chain joins TRBV5-1 to TRBJ2-1; 9 bases match TRBD2. V lost 5 bases to trimming and J lost 2 bases; unmatched junction nucleotides: 5. The length of the CDR3 is 15 residues. Per germline, CDR1 SGHRS and CDR2 YFSETQ. CDR3 amino acids: CASRKAGGPYNEQFF. CDR3 coding DNA: TGCGCCAGCAGAAAAGCGGGGGGCCCCTACAATGAGCAGTTCTTC.

This clonotype has more than one count but fewer than ten. The rearrangement links TRBV20-1 to TRBJ2-5; unclear D gene. The CDR3 extends over 13 amino acids. V was trimmed by 1 base and J by 1 base, leaving 7 bases between them. Germline V gene lookup returns CDR1 DFQATT and CDR2 SNEGSKA (reference sequence). Here the CDR3 reads CSARVSLQETQYF. The CDR3 DNA sequence: TGCAGTGCTAGAGTATCCCTCCAAGAGACCCAGTACTTC.

V usage is TRBV12-3 or TRBV12-4 and J usage is TRBJ2-3; TRBD2 matches at 9 bases. V trimming: 6 bases; J trimming: 0 bases; junction bases outside the gene matches: 4. There are 15 residues in the CDR3. The CDR3 reads CASSRTSASTDTQYF. CDR3 sequence (DNA): TGTGCCAGCAGCCGGACTAGCGCCAGCACAGATACGCAGTATTTT.

The sample holds many counts of this clonotype. This chain connects TRBV20-1 to TRBJ1-2, with a tentative D call TRBD1 (6 bases). V was pared by 6 bases and J by 2 bases, with 19 bases between. Germline V gene lookup returns CDR1 DFQATT and CDR2 SNEGSKA (reference sequence). The CDR3 is 15 amino acids. The chain's CDR3 is CSAQSFQTGNYGYTF. The CDR3 DNA follows: TGCAGTGCCCAGAGTTTTCAAACAGGGAACTATGGCTACACCTTC.

This rearrangement joins TRBV7-6 to TRBJ1-1; D is possibly TRBD1 (6 bases). This CDR3 is built from 15 residues. V dropped 0 bases and J dropped 4 bases, with 12 bases sitting between them. Germline V gives CDR1 SGHVS, CDR2 FNYEAQ. Here the CDR3 DNA reads TGTGCCAGCAGCTTAGCGCTTGGGGGGCGCACTGAAGCTTTCTTT. Translation: CASSLALGGRTEAFF.

This clonotype occurred a few times. The genes are TRBV12-3 or TRBV12-4 and TRBJ2-7; 8 positions match TRBD1. The CDR3 spans 13 residues. With 3 bases clipped from V and 3 bases from J, the junction kept 1 base outside the gene matches. CDR3 nucleotide sequence: TGTGCCAGCAGTTTGGGACAGGACTACGAGCAGTACTTC. Amino acids: CASSLGQDYEQYF.

This clonotype has a handful of counts. The V gene is TRBV25-1, the J gene TRBJ2-7; D unresolved. Per germline, CDR1 MGHDK and CDR2 SYGVNS. The CDR3 runs to 13 residues. V was clipped by 8 bases and J by 2 bases, with 13 bases between them. The CDR3 coding sequence is TGTGCCAGCGGCCGAGAGGCTACCTACGAGCAGTACTTC. Its translation is CASGREATYEQYF.

The genes are TRBV15 and TRBJ2-7, with D tentatively TRBD2 (6 bases). The length of the CDR3 is 16 residues. V was cut by 0 bases and J by 9 bases, with 21 bases left in between. Germline CDR1 is LNHNV and CDR2 is YYDKDF (reference sequence). The CDR3 loop reads CATSRDSGRETHGQYF. The CDR3 nucleotides are TGTGCCACCAGCAGAGATTCGGGACGGGAGACTCACGGGCAGTACTTC.

This chain uses TRBV6-1 with TRBJ2-5; 7 bases are shared with TRBD1. Losses at the gene ends were 5 bases for V and 0 bases for J; bases not matched to a gene: 9. The CDR3 extends over 16 amino acids. Germline V gene lookup returns CDR1 MNHNS and CDR2 SASEGT. CDR3 in amino acids: CASSPGQTYYQETQYF. The CDR3 DNA reads as TGTGCCAGCAGTCCGGGACAGACATATTACCAAGAGACCCAGTACTTC.

This clonotype came up once. This chain connects TRBV7-9 to TRBJ2-3, with TRBD2 as a possible D gene (5 bases). CDR3 size: 14 residues. The V end lost 3 bases, the J end lost 4 bases, and 11 bases lay between the germline ends. Germline CDR1 SEHNR, CDR2 FQNEAQ (reference sequence). CDR3 sequence (DNA): TGTGCCAGCAGCTTTCAACTAGTTGCAGATACGCAGTATTTT. Encoded protein: CASSFQLVADTQYF.

This chain uses TRBV20-1 with TRBJ2-7; TRBD1 aligns across 9 bases. The ends lost 0 bases at V and 0 bases at J; junction bases unmatched: 9. Germline values: CDR1 DFQATT, CDR2 SNEGSKA (reference sequence). CDR3 size: 17 residues. The CDR3 DNA follows: TGCAGTGCTAGAGATGAGAGGGGACAGGGCCTCTCCTACGAGCAGTACTTC. The encoded protein is CSARDERGQGLSYEQYF.

The genes are TRBV10-3 and TRBJ2-7; 8 positions agree with TRBD1. Germline V gene lookup returns CDR1 ENHRY and CDR2 SYGVKD. J lost 5 bases, V lost 1 base, and 10 bases had no gene match. The CDR3 runs to 16 residues. The CDR3 nucleotides are TGTGCCATCAGTGAGTGGCTTGGACAGGGATTCGACGAGCAGTACTTC. This gives the protein CAISEWLGQGFDEQYF.

CDR3 coding DNA: TGTGCCAGCAGCCTAATAGGCGGGAGCACAGATACGCAGTATTTT. It specifies CASSLIGGSTDTQYF. This sequence joins TRBV28 and TRBJ2-3, with D maybe TRBD2 (5 bases). This CDR3 is built from 15 residues. Per germline, CDR1 MDHEN and CDR2 SYDVKM. With 6 bases removed from V and 0 bases from J, the gap between germline ends came to 13 bases.

This clonotype occurred many times. CDR3 region: CSVGTSGSTDTQYF. In DNA form, the CDR3 reads TGCAGCGTCGGGACTAGCGGGAGCACAGATACGCAGTATTTT. This sequence joins TRBV29-1 and TRBJ2-3; 12 bases agree with TRBD2. V shed 6 bases, J shed 0 bases, and the junction held 1 base outside the gene matches. The CDR3 loop spans 14 amino acids. Germline V gene lookup returns CDR1 SQVTM and CDR2 ANQGSEA.

V is TRBV5-4 and J is TRBJ1-4; D is uncertain. This CDR3 comprises 14 residues. The germline V and J ends were trimmed by 2 bases and 5 bases, with 10 bases remaining between them. Germline CDR1 reads SGHNT; CDR2 reads YYREEE (reference sequence). The CDR3 DNA reads as TGTGCCAGCAGCTTCGGAACCGACAATGAAAAACTGTTTTTT. This codes for CASSFGTDNEKLFF.

The CDR3 DNA is TGTGCCAGCAGCCGTGTTGGAGAGCAGTACTTC. Encoded protein: CASSRVGEQYF. The rearrangement links TRBV6-2 or TRBV6-3 to TRBJ2-7, with D uncertain. From germline, CDR1 is MNHEY and CDR2 SVGEGT. V was cut by 6 bases and J by 7 bases, with 10 bases left in between. This CDR3 has 11 residues.

This chain connects TRBV10-3 to TRBJ2-1, with 11 bases lining up with TRBD2. The CDR3 covers 17 residues. The germline CDR1 and CDR2 sequences are ENHRY and SYGVKD. V lost 5 bases and J lost 4; bases outside the gene matches: 10. The DNA of the CDR3 is TGTGCCATCAGTCCAGTCGGGGGGACTAGCGGTTACAATGAGCAGTTCTTC. Translating it yields CAISPVGGTSGYNEQFF.

This clonotype was found many times. The chain uses TRBV28 and TRBJ2-1; TRBD2 matches 8 bases. The CDR3 totals 14 residues. V trimming: 2 bases; J trimming: 3 bases; junction bases outside the gene matches: 0. From germline, CDR1 is MDHEN and CDR2 SYDVKM. The CDR3 bases are TGTGCCAGCAGTTTAAGCGGGAGCTACAATGAGCAGTTCTTC. This gives the protein CASSLSGSYNEQFF.

In its sample, this clonotype was seen many times. V is TRBV4-3 and J is TRBJ1-5; D not resolved. The CDR3 length is 15 residues. Trimming pared 1 base from V and 7 bases from J, leaving 14 bases between. The germline V gene encodes CDR1 LGHNA and CDR2 YSLEER. CDR3 sequence (DNA): TGCGCCAGCAGCCAAGGTTTCGCGGGAAAACAGCCCCAGCATTTT. Translation: CASSQGFAGKQPQHF.